The next 17 T cell receptor beta chains were all read from a single sample in a study of T cells in Graves' hyperthyroidism and ophthalmopathy. Amplification targeted TCR beta CDR3 regions from RNA transcripts. HTBI primers were employed in a first-round RT-PCR of the TCR CDR3. TCRdb reanalysed the multiplex PCR reads using MiXCR and keeps one entry per CDR3 protein. The table lists a few hundred thousand distinct CDR3 sequences, approximately 14% of them singletons, with around 6.6% in the top ten. The material sequenced was blood. These receptors all come from a young woman with Graves' hyperthyroidism.

This clonotype was observed at least ten times. The V and J genes are TRBV30 and TRBJ1-1; D gene uncertain. The V gene lost 0 bases and the J gene lost 0 bases, with 8 bases spanning the gap. This CDR3 has 14 residues. Germline V gives CDR1 GTSNPN, CDR2 SVGIG (reference sequence). CDR3 sequence (DNA): TGTGCCTGGAGTGTAGGCAGGATGAACACTGAAGCTTTCTTT. Translating it yields CAWSVGRMNTEAFF.

This rearrangement joins TRBV6-5 to TRBJ1-1, with unresolved D. Germline values: CDR1 MNHEY, CDR2 SVGAGI. The CDR3 length is 13 residues. Trimming removed 0 bases at V and 1 base at J, with 3 bases between. The CDR3 is CASSYSTNTEAFF. DNA of the CDR3: TGTGCCAGCAGTTACTCGACGAACACTGAAGCTTTCTTT.

The sample holds a few counts of this clonotype. The CDR3 reads CASRTDSGHTDTQYF. The CDR3 DNA reads as TGTGCCAGCAGAACCGACTCAGGCCATACAGATACGCAGTATTTT. This sequence joins TRBV6-2 or TRBV6-3 and TRBJ2-3; D is unclear. V was clipped by 6 bases and J by 3 bases, with 16 bases between them. The CDR3 runs 15 residues. Germline V CDR1 and CDR2: MNHEY, SVGEGT.

This clonotype has at least ten counts. V gene TRBV24-1 combines with J gene TRBJ2-1; 15 bases map to TRBD2. This CDR3 comprises 17 residues. J gave up 9 bases and V 3 bases, and 8 bases lay outside the gene matches. Germline V CDR1 and CDR2: KGHDR, SFDVKD. CDR3 region: CATSDSRGLAGGTEQFF. Here the CDR3 DNA reads TGTGCCACCAGTGATAGCAGGGGACTAGCGGGAGGTACTGAGCAGTTCTTC.

The V call is TRBV5-6, the J call TRBJ1-6; 7 nucleotides match TRBD1. Germline CDR1 is SGHDT and CDR2 is YYEEEE. The V and J ends lost 1 base and 9 bases, in that order; junction bases with no gene match: 4. The CDR3 extends over 14 amino acids. CDR3 in DNA: TGTGCCAGCAGCTTGTCGACAGGGTCTTCACCCCTCCACTTT. Protein sequence: CASSLSTGSSPLHF.

This clonotype has ten or more counts. The genes are TRBV7-2 and TRBJ2-7; TRBD2 matches 7 bases. The CDR3 is 15 residues long. The J segment lost 5 bases and the V segment lost 7 bases, leaving 14 bases of the junction unmatched. Germline CDR1 is SGHTA and CDR2 is FQGNSA. This CDR3 is CASTLGGGPAHEQYF. CDR3 coding DNA: TGTGCCAGCACCCTGGGGGGAGGGCCTGCCCACGAGCAGTACTTC.

The rearrangement links TRBV5-5 to TRBJ2-2; no clear D gene. This CDR3 has 12 residues. Between the trimmed V and J ends, which lost 1 base and 10 bases, there was a span of 8 bases. Germline V lookup: CDR1 SGHKS, CDR2 YYEKEE (reference sequence). The CDR3 DNA reads as TGTGCCAGCAGCTTGTCACCGGCGGAGCTGTTTTTT. The encoded protein is CASSLSPAELFF.

This clonotype has at least ten counts. J is TRBJ2-1 and V is TRBV6-2 or TRBV6-3, with D hard to call. V was shortened by 6 bases and J by 7 bases, with 13 bases between the two germline ends. The CDR3 runs 13 residues. The germline gives CDR1 MNHEY, CDR2 SVGEGT. The CDR3 is CASRLTSGNEQFF. The CDR3 coding sequence is TGTGCCAGCAGACTGACTTCCGGGAATGAGCAGTTCTTC.

The rearrangement uses TRBV6-9 and TRBJ2-1; 13 nucleotides match TRBD2. Unmatched junction bases numbered 6, after V lost 4 bases and J lost 6 bases. The CDR3 is 16 amino acids. The germline gives CDR1 MNHGY, CDR2 SVAAGI. CDR3 in amino acids: CASSLAGTSGVNEQFF. The CDR3 nucleotides are TGTGCCAGCAGTTTAGCCGGGACTAGCGGGGTCAATGAGCAGTTCTTC.

The sample holds many counts of this clonotype. This chain connects TRBV27 to TRBJ2-3, with 13 positions matching TRBD2. Germline V gives CDR1 MNHEY, CDR2 SMNVEV (reference sequence). V was pared by 5 bases and J by 4 bases, with 6 bases of the junction left unmatched. The CDR3 extends over 16 amino acids. CDR3 bases: TGTGCCAGCAGTACCTGGACTAGCGGGAGCGCAGATACGCAGTATTTT. Its protein product is CASSTWTSGSADTQYF.

Many counts were recorded for this clonotype. The rearrangement links TRBV4-1 to TRBJ2-7, with TRBD2 matching over 13 bases. Germline CDR1 and CDR2: MGHRA and YSYEKL. The CDR3 extends over 16 amino acids. With 3 bases clipped from V and 2 bases from J, the junction kept 4 bases outside the gene matches. This chain's CDR3 is CASSQTGLAGAYEQYF. Here the CDR3 DNA reads TGCGCCAGCAGCCAGACCGGACTAGCGGGAGCCTACGAGCAGTACTTC.

This clonotype was detected many times. The chain has TRBV11-2 and TRBJ2-7; 8 nucleotides align to TRBD2. Germline trimming cut 7 bases from V and 1 base from J; bases unmatched to any gene: 9. Germline loops: CDR1 SGHAT, CDR2 FQNNGV. The CDR3 loop spans 15 amino acids. Here the CDR3 DNA reads TGTGCCAGCACCCCCCTCTCGGGAGGGTCCTACGAGCAGTACTTC. This sequence encodes CASTPLSGGSYEQYF. The full variable domain, with the rest looked up from reference TRBV11-2 and TRBJ2-7, is EAGVAQSPRYKIIEKRQSVAFWCNPISGHATLYWYQQILGQGPKLLIQFQNNGVVDDSQLPKDRFSAERLKGVDSTLKIQPAKLEDSAVYLCASTPLSGGSYEQYFGPGTRLTVT.

Ten or more counts support this clonotype. The CDR3 DNA is TGTGCCAGCAGTCCCAGGGGGGGGTACGGGTCCTACAATGAGCAGTTCTTC. Encoded protein: CASSPRGGYGSYNEQFF. This chain uses TRBV27 with TRBJ2-1; TRBD1 or TRBD2 may be the D gene (7 bases each). V lost 5 bases to trimming and J lost 1 base, with 18 bases between them. This CDR3 is 17 amino acids long. Germline values: CDR1 MNHEY, CDR2 SMNVEV (reference sequence).

CDR3 in amino acids: CSAEGGRETQYF. In DNA, the CDR3 is TGCAGCGCCGAGGGAGGAAGAGAGACCCAGTACTTC. The genes are TRBV29-1 and TRBJ2-5, with D possibly matching TRBD2 (6 bases). The ends were cut back, 7 bases at V and 4 bases at J, with 13 bases in the middle. The V gene's germline CDR1 is SQVTM and CDR2 ANQGSEA. The CDR3 is made up of 12 amino acids.

This chain links TRBV18 with TRBJ1-5; D remains unclear. Per the germline V gene, CDR1 is KGHSH and CDR2 is LQKENI. The CDR3 runs 16 residues. V lost 2 bases and J lost 0, with 11 bases in between. CDR3 nucleotide sequence: TGTGCCAGCTCACCAGTAACGGGTCTTAGCAATCAGCCCCAGCATTTT. Amino acid sequence: CASSPVTGLSNQPQHF.

The V gene is TRBV2, the J gene TRBJ1-2; TRBD1 matches 10 bases. Germline values: CDR1 SNHLY, CDR2 FYNNEI. The CDR3 totals 13 residues. J gave up 4 bases and V 10 bases, and 6 bases lay outside the gene matches. The CDR3 sequence is CANRQGAVYGYTF. The CDR3 nucleotides read TGTGCCAACAGACAGGGGGCAGTCTATGGCTACACCTTC.

Many counts were recorded for this clonotype. The rearrangement links TRBV11-1 to TRBJ2-2; maybe TRBD2 (6 bases). The germline CDR1 and CDR2 sequences are SGHAT and FQDESV (reference sequence). The V end was cut by 8 bases, the J end by 3 bases, with 13 bases between. The CDR3 consists of 14 residues. CDR3 region: CASSGSFDTGELFF. The CDR3, as DNA: TGTGCCAGCTCCGGGAGTTTTGACACCGGGGAGCTGTTTTTT.